The clone carrying this TCR beta chain came up many times. Its specificity is not known. This record comes from a study of T cells in Graves' hyperthyroidism and ophthalmopathy. Overall study: Peripheral blood was collected at initial diagnosis, before any treatment. Study conclusions and caveats: Blood also showed most of the thyroid clonotypes that were expanded above 0.001.

It was considered stable Graves' hyperthyroidism when ophthalmopathy did not progress within 18 months. Patients aged 18 to 65 had newly diagnosed hyperthyroidism that had lasted under 2 months. CDR3 size: 13 residues. Trimming removed 0 bases from V and 11 bases from J, with 14 bases in between. Germline CDR1 reads SGDLS; CDR2 reads YYNGEE. The source material, RNA transcripts, was used to amplify TCR beta CDR3 regions. A set of HTBI primers served as the primers for a first-round RT-PCR of the TCR CDR3. TCRdb analysed the multiplex PCR reads with MiXCR anew, one entry per CDR3 protein. The sample has about 360,000 distinct CDR3 sequences; 13% are singletons.

The origin of this receptor is a woman under 30 with Graves' hyperthyroidism. The specimen sequenced was blood. V and J are TRBV9 and TRBJ1-1, with D unclear. For the CDR3, the DNA is TGTGCCAGCAGCGTAGCTGAGAATGCGCGGGCTTTCTTT. Its protein is CASSVAENARAFF. Looking up the rest from reference TRBV9 and TRBJ1-1 gives the full variable domain: DSGVTQTPKHLITATGQRVTLRCSPRSGDLSVYWYQQSLDQGLQFLIQYYNGEERAKGNILERFSAQQFPDLHSELNLSSLELGDSALYFCASSVAENARAFFGQGTRLTVV.